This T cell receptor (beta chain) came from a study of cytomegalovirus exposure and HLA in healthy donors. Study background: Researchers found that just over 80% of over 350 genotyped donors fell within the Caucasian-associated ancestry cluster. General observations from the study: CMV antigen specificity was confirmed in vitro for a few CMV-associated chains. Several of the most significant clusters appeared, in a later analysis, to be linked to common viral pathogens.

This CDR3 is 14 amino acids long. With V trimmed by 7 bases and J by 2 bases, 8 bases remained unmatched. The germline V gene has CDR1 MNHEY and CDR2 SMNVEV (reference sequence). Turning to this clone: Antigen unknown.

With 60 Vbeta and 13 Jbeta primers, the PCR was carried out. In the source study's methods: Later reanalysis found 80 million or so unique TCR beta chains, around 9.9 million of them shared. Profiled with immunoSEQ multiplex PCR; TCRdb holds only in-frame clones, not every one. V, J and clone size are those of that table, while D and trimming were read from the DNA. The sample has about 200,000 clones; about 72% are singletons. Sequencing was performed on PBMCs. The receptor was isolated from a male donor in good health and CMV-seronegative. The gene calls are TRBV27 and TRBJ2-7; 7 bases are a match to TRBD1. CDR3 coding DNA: TGTGCCAGCACTCCAGGGGGTTCACCCTACGAGCAGTACTTC. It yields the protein CASTPGGSPYEQYF.